The T cell receptor beta chain described here comes from a study of graft-versus-host responses after intestinal transplantation. Looking at the study overall: After anti-thymocyte globulin induction, recipients took tacrolimus and steroids for approximately three years.

This CDR3 comprises 17 residues. The germline V and J ends were trimmed by 2 bases and 0 bases, with 15 bases remaining between them. Germline V gene lookup returns CDR1 SGHDT and CDR2 YYEEEE. As regards this clone: Its antigen is not known.

Repertoires were generated with immunoSEQ multiplex PCR, while TCRdb's copy carries only in-frame clones and drops some. The sample contains more than 100,000 clones, 93% of which appear only once. Overall study findings and caveats: The recipient marrow held GvH clones, and some of them showed up first in ileum or blood. Subjects displaying graft-donor T cell macrochimerism possessed elevated graft-versus-host to host-versus-graft clonal ratios inside allografts.

The sequence was collected from a human donor who received an intestinal transplant. Specimen: unstimulated CD8+ T cells sorted from spleen or lymph node cells, collected before intestinal transplant. The V gene is TRBV5-6, the J gene TRBJ1-3; no clear D. DNA for the CDR3: TGTGCCAGCAGCTTATCCAGTGGACGCTTCTCTGGAAACACCATATATTTT. Amino acid sequence: CASSLSSGRFSGNTIYF.